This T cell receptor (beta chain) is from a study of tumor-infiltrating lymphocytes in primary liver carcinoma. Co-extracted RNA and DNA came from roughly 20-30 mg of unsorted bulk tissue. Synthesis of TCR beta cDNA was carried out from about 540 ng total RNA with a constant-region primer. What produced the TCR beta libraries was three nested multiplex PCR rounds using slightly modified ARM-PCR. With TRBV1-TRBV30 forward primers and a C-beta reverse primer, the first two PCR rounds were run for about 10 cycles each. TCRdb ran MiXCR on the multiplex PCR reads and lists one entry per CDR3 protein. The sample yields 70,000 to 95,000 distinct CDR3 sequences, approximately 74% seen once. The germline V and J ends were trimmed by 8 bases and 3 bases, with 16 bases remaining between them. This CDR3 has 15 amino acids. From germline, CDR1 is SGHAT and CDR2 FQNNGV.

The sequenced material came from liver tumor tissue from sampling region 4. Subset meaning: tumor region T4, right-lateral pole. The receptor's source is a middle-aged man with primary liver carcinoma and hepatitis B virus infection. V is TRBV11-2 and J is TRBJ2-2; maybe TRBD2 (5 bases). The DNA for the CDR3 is TGTGCCAGCCTTCCACTGGGAGCGTACACCGGGGAGCTGTTTTTT. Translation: CASLPLGAYTGELFF. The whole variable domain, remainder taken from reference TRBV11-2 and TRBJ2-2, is EAGVAQSPRYKIIEKRQSVAFWCNPISGHATLYWYQQILGQGPKLLIQFQNNGVVDDSQLPKDRFSAERLKGVDSTLKIQPAKLEDSAVYLCASLPLGAYTGELFFGEGSRLTVL.